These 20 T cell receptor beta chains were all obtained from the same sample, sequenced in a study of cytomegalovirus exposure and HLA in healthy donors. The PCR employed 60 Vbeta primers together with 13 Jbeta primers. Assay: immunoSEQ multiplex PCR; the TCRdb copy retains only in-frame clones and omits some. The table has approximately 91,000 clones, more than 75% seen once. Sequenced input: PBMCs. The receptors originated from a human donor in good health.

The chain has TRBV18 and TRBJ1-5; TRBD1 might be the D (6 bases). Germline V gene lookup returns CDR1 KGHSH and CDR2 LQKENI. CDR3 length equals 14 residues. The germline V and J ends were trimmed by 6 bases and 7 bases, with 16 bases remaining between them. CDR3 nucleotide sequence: TGTGCCAGCTCTCAGGACCCAAGGGGGCAGCCCCAGCATTTT. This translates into CASSQDPRGQPQHF.

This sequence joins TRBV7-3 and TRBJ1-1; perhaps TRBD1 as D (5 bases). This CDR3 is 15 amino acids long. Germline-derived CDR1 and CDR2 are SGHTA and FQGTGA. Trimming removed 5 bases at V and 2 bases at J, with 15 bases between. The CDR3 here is CASSPGRGVNTEAFF. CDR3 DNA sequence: TGTGCCAGCAGCCCCGGCCGGGGGGTAAACACTGAAGCTTTCTTT.

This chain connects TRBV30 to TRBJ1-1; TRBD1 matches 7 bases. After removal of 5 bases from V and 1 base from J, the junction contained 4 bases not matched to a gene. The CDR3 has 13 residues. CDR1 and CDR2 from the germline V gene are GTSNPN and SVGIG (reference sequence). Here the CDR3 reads CAWADRTNTEAFF. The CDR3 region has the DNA TGTGCCTGGGCGGACAGGACGAACACTGAAGCTTTCTTT.

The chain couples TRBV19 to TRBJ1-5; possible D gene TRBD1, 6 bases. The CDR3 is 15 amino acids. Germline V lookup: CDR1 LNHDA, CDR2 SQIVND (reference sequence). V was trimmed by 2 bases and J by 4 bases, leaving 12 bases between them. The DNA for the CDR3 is TGTGCCAGTAGTATAAGCGGCCAGGGGAATCAGCCCCAGCATTTT. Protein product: CASSISGQGNQPQHF. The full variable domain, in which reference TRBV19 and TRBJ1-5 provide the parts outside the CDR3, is DGGITQSPKYLFRKEGQNVTLSCEQNLNHDAMYWYRQDPGQGLRLIYYSQIVNDFQKGDIAEGYSVSREKKESFPLTVTSAQKNPTAFYLCASSISGQGNQPQHFGDGTRLSIL.

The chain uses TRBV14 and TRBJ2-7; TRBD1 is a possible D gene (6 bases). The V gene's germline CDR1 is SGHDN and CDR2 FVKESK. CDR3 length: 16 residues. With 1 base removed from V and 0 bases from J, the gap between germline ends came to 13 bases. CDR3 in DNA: TGTGCCAGCAGCCAAGGGGGGCGGCGGATCTCCTACGAGCAGTACTTC. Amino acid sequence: CASSQGGRRISYEQYF.

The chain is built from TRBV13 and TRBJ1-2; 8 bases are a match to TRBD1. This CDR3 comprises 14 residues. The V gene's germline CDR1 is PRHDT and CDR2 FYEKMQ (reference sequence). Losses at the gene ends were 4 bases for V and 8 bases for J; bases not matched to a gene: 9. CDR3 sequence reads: CASSSGQGMRGYTF. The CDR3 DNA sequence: TGTGCCAGCAGCTCCGGACAGGGTATGAGGGGCTACACCTTC. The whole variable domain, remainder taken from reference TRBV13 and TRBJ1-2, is AAGVIQSPRHLIKEKRETATLKCYPIPRHDTVYWYQQGPGQDPQFLISFYEKMQSDKGSIPDRFSAQQFSDYHSELNMSSLELGDSALYFCASSSGQGMRGYTFGSGTRLTVV.

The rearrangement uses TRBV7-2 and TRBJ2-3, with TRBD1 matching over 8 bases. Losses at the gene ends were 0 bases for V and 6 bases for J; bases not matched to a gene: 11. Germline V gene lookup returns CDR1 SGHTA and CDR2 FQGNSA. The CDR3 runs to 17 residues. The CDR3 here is CASSLAGTGSRADTQYF. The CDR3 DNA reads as TGTGCCAGCAGCTTAGCCGGGACAGGCTCCCGCGCGGATACGCAGTATTTT.

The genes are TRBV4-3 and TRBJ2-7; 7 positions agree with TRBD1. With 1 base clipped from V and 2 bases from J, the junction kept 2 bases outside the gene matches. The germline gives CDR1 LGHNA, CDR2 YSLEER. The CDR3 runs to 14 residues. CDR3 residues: CASSQGQGTYEQYF. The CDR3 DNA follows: TGCGCCAGCAGCCAAGGACAGGGAACCTACGAGCAGTACTTC.

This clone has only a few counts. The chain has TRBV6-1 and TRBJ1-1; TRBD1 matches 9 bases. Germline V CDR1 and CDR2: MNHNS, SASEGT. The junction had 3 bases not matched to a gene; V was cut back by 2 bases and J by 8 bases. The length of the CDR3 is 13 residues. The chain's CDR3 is CASSETGGWEAFF. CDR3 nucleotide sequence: TGTGCCAGCAGTGAAACAGGGGGCTGGGAAGCTTTCTTT.

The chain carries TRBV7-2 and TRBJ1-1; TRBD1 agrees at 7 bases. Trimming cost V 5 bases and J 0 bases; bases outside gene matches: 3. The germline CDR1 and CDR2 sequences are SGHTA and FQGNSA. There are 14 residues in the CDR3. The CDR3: CASSRQGVNTEAFF. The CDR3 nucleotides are TGTGCCAGCAGCCGACAGGGCGTGAACACTGAAGCTTTCTTT.

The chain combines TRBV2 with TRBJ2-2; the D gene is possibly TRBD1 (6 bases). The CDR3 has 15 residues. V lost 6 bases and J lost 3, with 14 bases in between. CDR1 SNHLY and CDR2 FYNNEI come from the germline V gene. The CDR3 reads CASRLNRADTGELFF. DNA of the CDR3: TGTGCCAGCAGACTCAACAGGGCAGACACCGGGGAGCTGTTTTTT.

The CDR3 loop reads CASSPIGARGLYNEQFF. CDR3 nucleotides: TGTGCCAGCTCACCTATAGGGGCCAGGGGGCTCTACAATGAGCAGTTCTTC. The chain employs TRBV18 and TRBJ2-1; 8 bases fit TRBD1. Germline V gene data show CDR1 as KGHSH and CDR2 as LQKENI. Trimming at V came to 3 bases and at J to 3 bases, leaving 10 bases not matched to a gene. The CDR3 runs 17 residues.

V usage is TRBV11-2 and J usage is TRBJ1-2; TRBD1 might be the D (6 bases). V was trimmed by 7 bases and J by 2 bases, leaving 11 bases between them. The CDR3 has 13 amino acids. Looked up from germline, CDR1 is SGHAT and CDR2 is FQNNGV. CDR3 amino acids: CASTPDRNYGYTF. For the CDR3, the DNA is TGTGCCAGCACCCCCGACAGGAACTATGGCTACACCTTC.

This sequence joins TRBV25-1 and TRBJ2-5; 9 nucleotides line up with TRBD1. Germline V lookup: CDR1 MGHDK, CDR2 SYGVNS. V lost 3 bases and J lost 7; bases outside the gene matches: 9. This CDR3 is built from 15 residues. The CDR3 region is CASSDPQGAGGTQYF. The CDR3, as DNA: TGTGCCAGCAGTGACCCACAGGGGGCCGGTGGGACCCAGTACTTC.

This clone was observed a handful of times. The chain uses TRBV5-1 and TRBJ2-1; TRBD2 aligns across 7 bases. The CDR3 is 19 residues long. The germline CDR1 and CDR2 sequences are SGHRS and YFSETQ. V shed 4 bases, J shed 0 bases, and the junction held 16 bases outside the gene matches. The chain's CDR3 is CASSHPGTTTSLSYNEQFF. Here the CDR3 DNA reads TGCGCCAGCAGCCATCCCGGGACTACCACCAGCCTCTCCTACAATGAGCAGTTCTTC.

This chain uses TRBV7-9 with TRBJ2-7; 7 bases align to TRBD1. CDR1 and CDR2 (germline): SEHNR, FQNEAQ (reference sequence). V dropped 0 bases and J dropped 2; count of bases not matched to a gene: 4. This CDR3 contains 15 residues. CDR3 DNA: TGTGCCAGCAGCTTAGCAGGGGGCTCACCCTACGAGCAGTACTTC. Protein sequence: CASSLAGGSPYEQYF.

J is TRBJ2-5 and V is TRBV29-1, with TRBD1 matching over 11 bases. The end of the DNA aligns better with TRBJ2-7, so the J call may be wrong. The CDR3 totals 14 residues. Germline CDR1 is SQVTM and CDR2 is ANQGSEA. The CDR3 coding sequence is TGCAGCGTTTACCCGGGACAGGGGGCCTACGAGCAGTACTTC. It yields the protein CSVYPGQGAYEQYF.

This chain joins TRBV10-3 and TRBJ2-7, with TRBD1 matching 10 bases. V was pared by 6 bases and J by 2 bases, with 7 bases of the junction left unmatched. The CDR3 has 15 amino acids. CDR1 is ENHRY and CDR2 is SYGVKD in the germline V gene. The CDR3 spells CAISPSGTGAYEQYF. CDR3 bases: TGTGCCATCAGCCCTTCCGGGACAGGGGCCTACGAGCAGTACTTC.

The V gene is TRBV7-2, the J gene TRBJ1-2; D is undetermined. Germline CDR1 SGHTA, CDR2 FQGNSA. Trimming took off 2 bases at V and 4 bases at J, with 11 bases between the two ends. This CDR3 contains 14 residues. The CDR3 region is CASSLRREPYGYTF. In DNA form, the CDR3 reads TGTGCCAGCAGCTTACGTCGGGAGCCCTATGGCTACACCTTC.

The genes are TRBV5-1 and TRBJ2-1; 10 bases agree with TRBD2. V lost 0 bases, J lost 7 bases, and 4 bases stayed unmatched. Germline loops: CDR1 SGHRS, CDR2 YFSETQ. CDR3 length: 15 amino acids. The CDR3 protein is CASSLVLAGENEQFF. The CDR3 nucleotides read TGCGCCAGCAGCTTGGTTCTAGCGGGAGAGAATGAGCAGTTCTTC.